This T cell receptor (beta chain) emerged from a study of CD8+CD57+ T cells in acquired aplastic anemia. About the study: When averaged, DNA from sorted CD4+ and CD8+ cells came to 2.5 to 4 ug. Study observations and caveats: Both patients and controls carried the same twenty-nine CD8+ CDR3 sequences.

The patients chosen for sequencing had shown expansion of CD8+CD57+ cells (detected by flow cytometry). With no exception, the patients had severe acquired aplastic anemia. Concerning this clonotype: As yet, its antigen is unknown.

Template material for TCR beta VDJ and CDR3 profiling consisted of genomic DNA. TCRdb processed the reads anew with MiXCR; each CDR3 protein has one entry. The sample lists under 350,000 distinct CDR3 sequences, approximately 58% occurring once. The TCR originated in a human donor with aplastic anemia. The sample taken for sequencing was sorted CD4+, CD8+, or CD8+CD57+ T cells (not recorded which) from PBMCs.

CDR3 region: CASSPGELFF. The CDR3 coding sequence is TGTGCCAGTAGTCCAGGGGAGCTGTTTTTT. The chain employs TRBV12-3 or TRBV12-4 and TRBJ2-2, with D unclear. The CDR3 runs to 10 residues. The V and J ends lost 9 bases and 8 bases respectively, with 7 bases between them.